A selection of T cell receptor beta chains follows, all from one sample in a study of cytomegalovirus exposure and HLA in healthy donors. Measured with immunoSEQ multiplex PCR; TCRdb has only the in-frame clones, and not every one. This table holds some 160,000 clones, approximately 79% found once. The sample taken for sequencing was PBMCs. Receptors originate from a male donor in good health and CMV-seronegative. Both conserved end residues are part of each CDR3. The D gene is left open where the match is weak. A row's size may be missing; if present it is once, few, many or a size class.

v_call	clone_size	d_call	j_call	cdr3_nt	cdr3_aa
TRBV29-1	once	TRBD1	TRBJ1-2	TGCAGCGTTCCCGGGACAGGCCTGGGTGGCTACACCTTC	CSVPGTGLGGYTF
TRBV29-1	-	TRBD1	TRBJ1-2	TGCAGCGTTGAAAGGGCAGGGGGCAGCTATGGCTACACCTTC	CSVERAGGSYGYTF
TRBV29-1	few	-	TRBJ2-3	TGCAGCGTTGAAGAGGGCGGCAGGGTTCAAGATACGCAGTATTTT	CSVEEGGRVQDTQYF
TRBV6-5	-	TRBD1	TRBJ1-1	TGTGCCAGCAGTTTGGACAGGGTGGGTATCGAAGCTTTCTTT	CASSLDRVGIEAFF
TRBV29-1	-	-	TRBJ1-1	TGCAGCGCTTGGACGGGAACTGAAGCTTTCTTT	CSAWTGTEAFF
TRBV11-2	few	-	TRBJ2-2	TGTGCCAGCAGCTTACTAGGGGGCACCGGGGAGCTGTTTTTT	CASSLLGGTGELFF
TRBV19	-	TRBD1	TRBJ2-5	TGTGCCAGTAGTATAATTCCGGGACAGGGCCAAGAGACCCAGTACTTC	CASSIIPGQGQETQYF
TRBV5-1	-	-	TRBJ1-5	TGCGCCAGCAGCTTGGAAGGGGTAGATCAGCCCCAGCATTTT	CASSLEGVDQPQHF
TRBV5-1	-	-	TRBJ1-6	TGCGCCAGCAGCTTGGCACAGAGTAGCTCCTATAATTCACCCCTCCACTTT	CASSLAQSSSYNSPLHF
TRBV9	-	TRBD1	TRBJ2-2	TGTGCCAGCAGCGCGATAATTGGACAGGGGGAAACCGGGGAGCTGTTTTTT	CASSAIIGQGETGELFF